This T cell receptor beta chain came from a study of blood T cell repertoires in COVID-19. Per the original data handling: Researchers report that nucleated cell counts were estimated from reference gene primer amplification. Produced via immunoSEQ multiplex PCR; TCRdb's table is partial and in-frame only. V and J calls and clone size follow that table, whereas D and trimming were derived from the DNA. The sample holds about 400,000 clones; roughly 88% are singletons and the top ten take approximately 1%. The V end lost 6 bases, the J end lost 1 base, and 15 bases lay between the germline ends. CDR1 is SGDLS and CDR2 is YYNGEE in the germline V gene. This CDR3 is built from 15 residues.

The source material was PBMCs or T cells enriched from blood (not recorded which). The TCR comes from a woman aged 25 to 39 with acute COVID-19. The V call is TRBV9, the J call TRBJ2-3; no firm D call. The CDR3 nucleotides are TGTGCCAGCACCCCGTGGTCGCGAGGCACAGATACGCAGTATTTT. Translating it yields CASTPWSRGTDTQYF.